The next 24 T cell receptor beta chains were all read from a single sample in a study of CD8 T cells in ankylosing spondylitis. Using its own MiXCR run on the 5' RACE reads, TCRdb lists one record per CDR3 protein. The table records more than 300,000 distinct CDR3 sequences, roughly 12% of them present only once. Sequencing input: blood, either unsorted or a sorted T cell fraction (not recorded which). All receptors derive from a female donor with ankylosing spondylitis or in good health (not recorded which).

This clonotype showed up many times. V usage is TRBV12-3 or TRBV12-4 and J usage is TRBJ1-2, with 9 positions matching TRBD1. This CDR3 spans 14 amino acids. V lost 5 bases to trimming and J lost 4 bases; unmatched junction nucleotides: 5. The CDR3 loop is CASSKTGGAYGYTF. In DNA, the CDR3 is TGTGCCAGCAGTAAAACAGGGGGCGCCTATGGCTACACCTTC.

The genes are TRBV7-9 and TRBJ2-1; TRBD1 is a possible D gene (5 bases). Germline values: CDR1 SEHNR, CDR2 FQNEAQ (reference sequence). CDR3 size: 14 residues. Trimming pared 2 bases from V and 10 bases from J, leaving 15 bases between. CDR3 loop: CASSLRSRQGEQFF. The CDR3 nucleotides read TGTGCCAGCAGCTTACGGTCTAGGCAGGGAGAGCAGTTCTTC.

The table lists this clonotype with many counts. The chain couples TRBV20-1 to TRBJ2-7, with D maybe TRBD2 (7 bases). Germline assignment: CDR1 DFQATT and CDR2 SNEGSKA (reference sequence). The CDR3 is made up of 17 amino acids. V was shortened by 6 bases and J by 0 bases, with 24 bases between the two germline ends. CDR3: CSAKGEGVSHLSYEQYF. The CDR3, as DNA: TGCAGTGCGAAGGGGGAGGGAGTTTCGCACCTCTCCTACGAGCAGTACTTC.

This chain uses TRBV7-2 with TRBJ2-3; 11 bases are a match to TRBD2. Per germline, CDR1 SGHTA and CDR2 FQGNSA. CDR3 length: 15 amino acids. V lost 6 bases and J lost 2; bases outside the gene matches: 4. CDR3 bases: TGTGCCAGCAGGGCTAGCGGGGGGAACACAGATACGCAGTATTTT. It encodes CASRASGGNTDTQYF.

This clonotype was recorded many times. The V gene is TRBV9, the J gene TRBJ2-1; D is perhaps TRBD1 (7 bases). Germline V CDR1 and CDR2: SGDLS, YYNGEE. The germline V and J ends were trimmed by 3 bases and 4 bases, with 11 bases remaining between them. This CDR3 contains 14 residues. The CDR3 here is CASSAGGQYNEQFF. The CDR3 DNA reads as TGTGCCAGCAGCGCAGGGGGGCAATACAATGAGCAGTTCTTC. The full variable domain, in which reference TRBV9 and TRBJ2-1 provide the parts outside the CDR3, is DSGVTQTPKHLITATGQRVTLRCSPRSGDLSVYWYQQSLDQGLQFLIQYYNGEERAKGNILERFSAQQFPDLHSELNLSSLELGDSALYFCASSAGGQYNEQFFGPGTRLTVL.

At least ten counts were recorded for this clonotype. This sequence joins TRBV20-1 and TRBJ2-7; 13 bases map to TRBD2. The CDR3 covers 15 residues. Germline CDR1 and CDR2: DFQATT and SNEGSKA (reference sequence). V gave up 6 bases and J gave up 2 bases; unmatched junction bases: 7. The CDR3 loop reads CSATGGLAGPYEQYF. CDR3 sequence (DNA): TGCAGTGCCACTGGGGGACTAGCGGGACCCTACGAGCAGTACTTC.

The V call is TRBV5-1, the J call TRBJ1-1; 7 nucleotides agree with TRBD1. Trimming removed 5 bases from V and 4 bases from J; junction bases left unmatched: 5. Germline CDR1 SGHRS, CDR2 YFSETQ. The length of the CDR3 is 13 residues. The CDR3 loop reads CASRYTGATEAFF. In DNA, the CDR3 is TGCGCCAGCAGATATACAGGGGCCACTGAAGCTTTCTTT.

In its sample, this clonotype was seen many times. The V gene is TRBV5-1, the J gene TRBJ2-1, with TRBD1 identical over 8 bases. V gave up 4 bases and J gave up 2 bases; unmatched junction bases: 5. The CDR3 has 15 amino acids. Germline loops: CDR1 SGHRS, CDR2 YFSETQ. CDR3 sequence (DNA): TGCGCCAGCAGCGGCGGACAGGGTCCCTACAATGAGCAGTTCTTC. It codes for CASSGGQGPYNEQFF.

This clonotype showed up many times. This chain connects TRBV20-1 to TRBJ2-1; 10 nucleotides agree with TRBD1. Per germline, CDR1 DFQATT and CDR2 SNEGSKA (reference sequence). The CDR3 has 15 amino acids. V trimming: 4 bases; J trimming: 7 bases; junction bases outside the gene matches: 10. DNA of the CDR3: TGCAGTGCTAAACACCGGGACAGGGGACCAAATGAGCAGTTCTTC. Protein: CSAKHRDRGPNEQFF.

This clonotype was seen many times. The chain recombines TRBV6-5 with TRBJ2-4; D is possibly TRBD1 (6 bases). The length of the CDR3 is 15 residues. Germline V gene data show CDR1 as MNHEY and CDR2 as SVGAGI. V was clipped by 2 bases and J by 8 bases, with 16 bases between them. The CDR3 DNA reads TGTGCCAGCAGTTACGGCACAGGGAGTTCATACATTCAGTACTTC. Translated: CASSYGTGSSYIQYF.

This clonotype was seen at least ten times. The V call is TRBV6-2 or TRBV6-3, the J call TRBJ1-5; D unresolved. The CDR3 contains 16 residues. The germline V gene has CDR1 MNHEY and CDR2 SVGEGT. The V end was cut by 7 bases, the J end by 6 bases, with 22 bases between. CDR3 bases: TGTGCCAGCAACGGGAGGGCGTCAAGTCCCGGTCAGCCCCAGCATTTT. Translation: CASNGRASSPGQPQHF.

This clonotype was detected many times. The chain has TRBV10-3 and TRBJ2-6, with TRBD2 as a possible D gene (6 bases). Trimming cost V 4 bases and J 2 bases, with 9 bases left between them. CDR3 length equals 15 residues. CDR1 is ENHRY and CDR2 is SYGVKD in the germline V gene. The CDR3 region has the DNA TGTGCCATCAGTGGTGGGGGGACTGGGGCCAACGTCCTGACTTTC. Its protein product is CAISGGGTGANVLTF.

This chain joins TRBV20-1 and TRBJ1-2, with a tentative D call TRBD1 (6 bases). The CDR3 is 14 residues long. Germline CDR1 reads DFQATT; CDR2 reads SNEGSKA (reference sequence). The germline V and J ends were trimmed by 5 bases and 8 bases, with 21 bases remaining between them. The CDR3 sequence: CSAPTGGSTGGYTF. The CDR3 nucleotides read TGCAGTGCTCCTACGGGGGGCAGTACAGGGGGCTACACCTTC.

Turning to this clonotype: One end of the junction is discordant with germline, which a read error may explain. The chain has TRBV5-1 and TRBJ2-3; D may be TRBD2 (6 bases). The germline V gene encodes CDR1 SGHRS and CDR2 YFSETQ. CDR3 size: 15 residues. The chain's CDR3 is CGSRSGLWGTDTQYF. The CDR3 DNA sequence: TGCGGCAGCAGGTCGGGACTCTGGGGCACAGATACGCAGTATTTT.

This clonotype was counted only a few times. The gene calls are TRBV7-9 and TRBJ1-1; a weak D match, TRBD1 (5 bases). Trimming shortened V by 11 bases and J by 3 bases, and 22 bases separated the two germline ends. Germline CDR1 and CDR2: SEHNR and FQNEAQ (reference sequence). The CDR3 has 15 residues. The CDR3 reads CAEGVPWGRDTEAFF. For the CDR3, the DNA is TGTGCCGAAGGGGTCCCTTGGGGTAGGGACACTGAAGCTTTCTTT.

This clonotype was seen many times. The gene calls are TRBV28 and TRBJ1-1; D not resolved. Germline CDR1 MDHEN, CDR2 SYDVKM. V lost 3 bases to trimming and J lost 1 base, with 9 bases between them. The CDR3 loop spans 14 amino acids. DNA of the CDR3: TGTGCCAGCAGTTTCGGCCCGAGGAACACTGAAGCTTTCTTT. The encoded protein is CASSFGPRNTEAFF.

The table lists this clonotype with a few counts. The CDR3 DNA reads as TGCAGTGCTAGACCCAGCGACGCCCTCATGAACACTGAAGCTTTCTTT. Its protein is CSARPSDALMNTEAFF. The chain couples TRBV20-1 to TRBJ1-1; D gene unclear. V was cut by 2 bases and J by 0 bases, with 16 bases left in between. CDR3 length: 16 amino acids. Germline CDR1 and CDR2: DFQATT and SNEGSKA (reference sequence).

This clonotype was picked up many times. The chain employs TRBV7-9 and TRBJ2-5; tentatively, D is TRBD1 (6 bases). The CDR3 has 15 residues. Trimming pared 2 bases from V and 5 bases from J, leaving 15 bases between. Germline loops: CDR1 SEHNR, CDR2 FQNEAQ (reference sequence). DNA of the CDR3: TGTGCCAGCAGCTTACGGGGACAAGATTCGGAGACCCAGTACTTC. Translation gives CASSLRGQDSETQYF.

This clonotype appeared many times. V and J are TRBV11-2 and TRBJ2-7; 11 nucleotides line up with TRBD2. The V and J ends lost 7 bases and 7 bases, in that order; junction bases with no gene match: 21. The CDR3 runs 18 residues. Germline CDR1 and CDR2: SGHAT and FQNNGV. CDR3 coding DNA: TGTGCCAGCAAAAGGTCGATAGCGGGAGGGGGTTCCTGGAGGGAGCAGTACTTC. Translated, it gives CASKRSIAGGGSWREQYF.

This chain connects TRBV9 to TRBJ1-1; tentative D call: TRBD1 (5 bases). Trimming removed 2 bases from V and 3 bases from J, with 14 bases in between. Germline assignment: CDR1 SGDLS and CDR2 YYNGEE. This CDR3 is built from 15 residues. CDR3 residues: CASSVTYRGDTEAFF. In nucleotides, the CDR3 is TGTGCCAGCAGCGTCACTTATCGGGGGGACACTGAAGCTTTCTTT.

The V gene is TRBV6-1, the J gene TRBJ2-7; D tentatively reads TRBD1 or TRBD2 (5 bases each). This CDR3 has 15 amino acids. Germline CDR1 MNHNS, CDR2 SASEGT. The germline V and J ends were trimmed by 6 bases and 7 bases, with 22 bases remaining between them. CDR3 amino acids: CASRPTRDLLREQYF. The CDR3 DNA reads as TGTGCCAGCAGACCTACTCGGGACCTCCTCCGGGAGCAGTACTTC.

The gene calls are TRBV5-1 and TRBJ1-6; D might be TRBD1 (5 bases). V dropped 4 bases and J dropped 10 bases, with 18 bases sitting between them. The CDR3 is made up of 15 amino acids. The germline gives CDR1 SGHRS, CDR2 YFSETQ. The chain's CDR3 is CASSIGTSWDSPLHF. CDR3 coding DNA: TGCGCCAGCAGCATCGGGACTTCGTGGGACTCACCCCTCCACTTT.

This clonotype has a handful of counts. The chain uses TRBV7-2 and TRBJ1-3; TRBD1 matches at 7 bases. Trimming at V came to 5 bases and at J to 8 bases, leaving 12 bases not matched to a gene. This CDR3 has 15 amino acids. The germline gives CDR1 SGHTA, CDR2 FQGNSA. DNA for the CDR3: TGTGCCAGCAGCCCCCAGGGGGGATGGGGAGACACCATATATTTT. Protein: CASSPQGGWGDTIYF.

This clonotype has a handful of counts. CDR3 bases: TGTGCCAGCAGCTCCTGGACTAGCGGGAGGGCCTACGAGCAGTACTTC. Amino acids: CASSSWTSGRAYEQYF. The rearrangement links TRBV7-9 to TRBJ2-7; 15 positions agree with TRBD2. This CDR3 has 16 amino acids. Trimming at V came to 4 bases and at J to 2 bases, leaving 3 bases not matched to a gene. The germline gives CDR1 SEHNR, CDR2 FQNEAQ (reference sequence).